This entry is about one T cell receptor beta chain. The authors' processing: Estimates of nucleated cell counts were drawn from the amplification of reference gene primers. Sequencing used immunoSEQ multiplex PCR; TCRdb keeps in-frame clones, though not all of them. The V and J calls and the clone size are those of that table, but D and trimming were determined from the DNA. The data hold roughly 150,000 clones, with roughly 85% observed a single time. The sample comes from a study of blood T cell repertoires in COVID-19. For the study at large: PBMCs, B-cell-depleted T cells, or T cells were the source of the cDNA or gDNA that made up the material.

V lost 2 bases, J lost 4 bases, and 8 bases stayed unmatched. From germline, CDR1 is SGHRS and CDR2 YFSETQ. This CDR3 contains 16 residues. The source material was peripheral blood. This receptor was obtained from a man over 45 with acute or convalescent COVID-19. J is TRBJ2-1 and V is TRBV5-1; 8 bases line up with TRBD1. The CDR3 DNA follows: TGCGCCAGCAGCTTAGAAAACACAGGGGGGTACAATGAGCAGTTCTTC. Translated, it gives CASSLENTGGYNEQFF. The full variable domain, in which reference TRBV5-1 and TRBJ2-1 provide the parts outside the CDR3, is KAGVTQTPRYLIKTRGQQVTLSCSPISGHRSVSWYQQTPGQGLQFLFEYFSETQRNKGNFPGRFSGRQFSNSRSEMNVSTLELGDSALYLCASSLENTGGYNEQFFGPGTRLTVL.